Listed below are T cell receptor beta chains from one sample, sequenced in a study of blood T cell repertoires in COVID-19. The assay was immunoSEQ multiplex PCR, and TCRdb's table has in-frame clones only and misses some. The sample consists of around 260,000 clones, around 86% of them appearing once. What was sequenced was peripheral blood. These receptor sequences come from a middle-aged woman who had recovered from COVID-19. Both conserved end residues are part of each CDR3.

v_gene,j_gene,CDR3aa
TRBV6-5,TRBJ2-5,CASIRTSGTQETQYF
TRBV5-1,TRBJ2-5,CASSLSWEGETQYF
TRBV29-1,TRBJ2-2,CSVKSGRNSGELFF
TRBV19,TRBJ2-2,CASSGTSGFTGELFF
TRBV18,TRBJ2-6,CASSPPFPGVAGANVLTF
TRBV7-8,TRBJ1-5,CASSSRYTSNQPQHF
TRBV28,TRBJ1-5,CASSSRGLGQPQHF
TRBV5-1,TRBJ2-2,CASSAGLADNTGELFF
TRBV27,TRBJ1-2,CASSRDRSYGYTF
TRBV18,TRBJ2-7,CASSPPSGGLSYEQYF
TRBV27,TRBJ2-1,CASSFITGLAALYNEQFF
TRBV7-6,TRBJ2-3,CASSPWGGLAGPGAQYF
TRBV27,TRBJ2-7,CASSTTGTGPYEQYF
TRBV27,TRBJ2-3,CASSPTRTTDTQYF
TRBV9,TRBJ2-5,CASSVNSGNWETQYF
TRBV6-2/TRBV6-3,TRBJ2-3,CASSQRGAVYTQYF
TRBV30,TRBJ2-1,CAWTVVGGNNEQFF
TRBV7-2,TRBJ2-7,CASSPSAGGWSEQYF
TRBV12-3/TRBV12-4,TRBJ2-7,CASRPSGSYEQYF
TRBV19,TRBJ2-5,CASSRGLAGERYQETQYF
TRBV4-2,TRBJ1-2,CASSQEHSSGQGAPGYTF
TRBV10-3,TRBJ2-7,CAISDRDEQYF
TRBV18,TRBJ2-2,CASSAGQGKTGELFF